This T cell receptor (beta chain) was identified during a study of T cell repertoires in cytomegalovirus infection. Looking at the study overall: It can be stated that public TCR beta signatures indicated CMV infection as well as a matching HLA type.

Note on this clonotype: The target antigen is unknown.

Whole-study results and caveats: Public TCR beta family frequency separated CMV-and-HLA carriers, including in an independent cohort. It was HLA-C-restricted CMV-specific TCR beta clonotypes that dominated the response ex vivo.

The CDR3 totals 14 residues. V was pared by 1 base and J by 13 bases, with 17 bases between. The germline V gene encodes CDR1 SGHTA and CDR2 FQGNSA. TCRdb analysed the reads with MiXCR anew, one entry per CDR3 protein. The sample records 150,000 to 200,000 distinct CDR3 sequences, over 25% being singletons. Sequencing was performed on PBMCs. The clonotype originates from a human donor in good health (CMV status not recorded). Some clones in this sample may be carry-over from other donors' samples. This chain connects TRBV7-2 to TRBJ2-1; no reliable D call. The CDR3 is CASSLVSVSPVQFF. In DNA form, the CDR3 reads TGTGCCAGCAGCTTAGTTTCAGTAAGTCCAGTTCAGTTCTTC.